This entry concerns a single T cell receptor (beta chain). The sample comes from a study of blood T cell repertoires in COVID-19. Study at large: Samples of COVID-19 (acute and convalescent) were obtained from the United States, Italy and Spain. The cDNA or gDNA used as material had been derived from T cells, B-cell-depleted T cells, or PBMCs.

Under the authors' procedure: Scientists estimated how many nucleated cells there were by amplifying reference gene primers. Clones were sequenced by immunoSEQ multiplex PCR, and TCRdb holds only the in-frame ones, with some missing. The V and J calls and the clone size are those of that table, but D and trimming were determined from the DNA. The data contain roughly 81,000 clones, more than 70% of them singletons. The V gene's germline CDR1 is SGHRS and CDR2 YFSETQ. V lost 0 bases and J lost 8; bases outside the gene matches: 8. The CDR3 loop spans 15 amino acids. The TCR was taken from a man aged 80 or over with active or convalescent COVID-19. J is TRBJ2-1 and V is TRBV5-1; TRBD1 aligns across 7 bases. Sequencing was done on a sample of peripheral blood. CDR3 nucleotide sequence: TGCGCCAGCAGCTTGGGCAGGGGGTTTATGGATGAGCAGTTCTTC. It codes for CASSLGRGFMDEQFF.